Described below is a single T cell receptor (beta chain) sequence and its context. The count of this clonotype is one. Its antigen is currently not known. Base quality data are lacking; no much larger clone is found one base away. Library method: 5' RACE. The run used an Illumina HiSeq 2000. A universal primer binding site was added through template switching, and the final cDNA carried a unique molecular identifier so that TCR cDNA molecules could be counted accurately. Specific primers in the conserved constant-segment region were used to synthesize first-strand cDNA for the TCR alpha and beta chains. To control for contamination, every cDNA library carried two barcodes: a SMART-Mk sample barcode plus Illumina barcodes. Two successive PCR steps introduced TruSeq adapter sequences along with Illumina sample barcodes. TCR alpha and beta cDNA libraries were sequenced on the Illumina HiSeq platform with custom primers. The authors' pipeline ran thus. Raw reads were processed with MiGEC to extract unique molecular identifiers, and MiXCR was used to determine CDR3 positions. For each individual, recombination models were inferred using an EM algorithm with the repgenHMM and IGoR tools. Shared clonotype analysis was performed with the tcR package in R, normalizing sharing by the product of cloneset sizes. To study raw recombination without the effects of thymic and clonal selection, out-of-frame nonproductive sequences were analyzed. The public reads were reanalyzed by TCRdb: fastp trimming at Q25, MiXCR alignment, in-frame beta chains only. Rows matching on CDR3 protein sequence are summarized as one entry with the most common DNA and genes. Clone size and V and J calls follow TCRdb, not the original study. The table for this sample lists roughly 1,500,000 distinct CDR3 sequences; roughly 35% of them were counted only once. The top ten hold around 0.3% of the sample.

Only healthy Caucasian donors were included. This specimen comes from a study of identical twins (dated by TCRdb to 2015 to 2016). For the study in its entirety: TCR alpha and beta repertoires from monozygotic twins, unrelated adults of various ages and cord blood were deep-sequenced to test whether fetal clonotypes persist. Replicate twin experiments were performed at different times using different library preparation protocols to rule out contamination. Results and caveats for the whole study, not just this receptor: Invariant T cells such as MAIT and iNKT could partly confound zero-insertion analyses, although diverse VJ usage argued against such confounding for most clonotypes. Out-of-frame TCR alpha sequences shared between twins showed an excess of low generation-probability sequences compared with coincidental sharing between unrelated individuals. A weaker excess of twin sharing was found in beta out-of-frame sequences because the signal-to-noise ratio was lowered by fewer shared sequences. Fewer insertions were carried by abundant cord blood beta clonotypes, a similar but weaker trend appeared in young adult naive repertoires, and no such trend appeared in memory repertoires. Out-of-frame TCR alpha sharing in monozygotic twins was systematically underestimated by recombination models, whereas sharing between unrelated individuals was in agreement with the recombination models. Conclusions relied on cross-sectional statistical analysis, since the same donors could not be followed over many years.

The CDR3 goes from the cysteine to the phenylalanine over 14 residues. The retained sequence is limited to the CDR3, 42 bases, with the frame set at the first base. CDR1 SQVTM and CDR2 ANQGSEA are derived from the germline V gene. V is clipped by 1 base and J by 7 bases, and the sequence between their germline boundaries is 17 bases long. This TCR was sampled from a newborn girl in good health. The rearranged segments are TRBV29-1 and TRBJ2-7, and perhaps TRBD1 as D gene, on 6 matching bases. Source material: cord blood. This receptor carries the CDR3 CSVEVGQGSGEQYF. The nucleotide sequence reads TGCAGCGTTGAAGTGGGACAAGGGTCGGGTGAGCAGTACTTC.